This TCR beta chain stems from a study of blood T cell repertoires in COVID-19. Profiled with immunoSEQ multiplex PCR; TCRdb holds only in-frame clones, not every one. The sample includes some 300,000 clones, about 82% of them seen just once. Germline V lookup: CDR1 MNHEY, CDR2 SVGAGI. This CDR3 is 15 amino acids long. V was cut by 2 bases and J by 6 bases, with 17 bases left in between. The sample taken for sequencing was peripheral blood. The sequence derives from a woman aged 45-59 years with active or convalescent COVID-19. The rearrangement links TRBV6-5 to TRBJ2-7; D is uncertain. CDR3 in amino acids: CASSYATSLSSEQYF. The CDR3 DNA reads TGTGCCAGCAGTTACGCGACAAGTCTCTCCAGCGAGCAGTACTTC.